Detailed here is one TCR beta chain. The data were obtained in a study of blood T cell repertoires in COVID-19. Turning to the study itself: COVID-19 samples, acute and convalescent, were from the United States, Italy and Spain. PBMCs, B-cell-depleted T cells, or T cells provided the cDNA or gDNA that made up the material.

In the original processing: Reference gene primer amplification gave nucleated cell count estimates. TCRdb's copy holds only in-frame clones and misses some; the assay was immunoSEQ multiplex PCR. V, J and clone size derive from that table, while D and trimming were established from the DNA sequence. The table records approximately 220,000 clones, approximately 87% of them present only once. The length of the CDR3 is 15 residues. Trimming took 2 bases from V and 6 from J, leaving 16 bases between them. The germline V gene has CDR1 SGHTA and CDR2 FQGNSA. The source is a man in his 60s who had recovered from COVID-19. The chain is built from TRBV7-2 and TRBJ1-1; weak D call: TRBD1 (5 bases). The material sequenced was peripheral blood. CDR3 sequence reads: CASSLMVGREAEAFF. The DNA for the CDR3 is TGTGCCAGCAGCTTAATGGTGGGCAGGGAGGCTGAAGCTTTCTTT.